The T cell receptor (beta chain) under discussion was sequenced for a study of shared clonotypes between healthy human individuals. Study at large: A couple of women and three men aged 18 to 49 made up the donors.

As to this clone: The antigen remains unidentified.

The CDR3 totals 13 residues. Germline V lookup: CDR1 MNHNY, CDR2 SVGAGI (reference sequence). V lost 5 bases and J lost 4; bases outside the gene matches: 3. Splitting the CD4+ cells yielded a CD45RA+ naive subset and a CD45RA-negative memory subset. Regarding the study as a whole: Sharing across a few donors was seen in 5% to 5.5% of naive CD4 clonotypes.

At a deep level, the assay was run. Using immunoSEQ multiplex PCR, the repertoire was profiled, and TCRdb retains in-frame clones only, with some absent. Here the sample spans about 1.1 million clones, approximately 80% being singletons. The specimen sequenced was memory CD4+ T cells from PBMCs. Described subset: CD45RA-negative fraction. The clonotype comes from a man aged 18 to 35 in good health. Some clones in this sample may be carry-over from other donors' samples. V is TRBV6-6 and J is TRBJ1-1, with 8 nucleotides matching TRBD1. CDR3 loop: CASSIDRGTEAFF. DNA for the CDR3: TGTGCCAGCAGTATAGACAGGGGCACTGAAGCTTTCTTT.